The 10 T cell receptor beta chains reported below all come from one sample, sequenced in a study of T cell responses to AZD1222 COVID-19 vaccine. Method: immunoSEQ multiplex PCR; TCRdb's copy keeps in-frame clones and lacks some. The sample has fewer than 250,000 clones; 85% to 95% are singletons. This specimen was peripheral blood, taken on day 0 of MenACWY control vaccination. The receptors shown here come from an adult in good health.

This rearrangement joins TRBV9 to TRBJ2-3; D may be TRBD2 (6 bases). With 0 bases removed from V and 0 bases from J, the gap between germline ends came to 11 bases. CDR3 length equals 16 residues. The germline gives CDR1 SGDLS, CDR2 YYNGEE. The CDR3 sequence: CASSVGRTTSTDTQYF. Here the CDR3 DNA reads TGTGCCAGCAGCGTAGGGAGGACTACTAGCACAGATACGCAGTATTTT. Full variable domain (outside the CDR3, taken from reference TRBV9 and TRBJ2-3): DSGVTQTPKHLITATGQRVTLRCSPRSGDLSVYWYQQSLDQGLQFLIQYYNGEERAKGNILERFSAQQFPDLHSELNLSSLELGDSALYFCASSVGRTTSTDTQYFGPGTRLTVL.

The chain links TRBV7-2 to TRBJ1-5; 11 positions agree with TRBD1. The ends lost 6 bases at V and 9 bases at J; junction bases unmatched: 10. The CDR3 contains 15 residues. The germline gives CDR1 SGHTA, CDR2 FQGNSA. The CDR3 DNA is TGTGCCAGCAGTTCGGGGACGGACAGGGGGCGGCCCCAGCATTTT. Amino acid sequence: CASSSGTDRGRPQHF. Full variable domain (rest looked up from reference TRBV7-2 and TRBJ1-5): GAGVSQSPSNKVTEKGKDVELRCDPISGHTALYWYRQSLGQGLEFLIYFQGNSAPDKSGLPSDRFSAERTGGSVSTLTIQRTQQEDSAVYLCASSSGTDRGRPQHFGDGTRLSIL.

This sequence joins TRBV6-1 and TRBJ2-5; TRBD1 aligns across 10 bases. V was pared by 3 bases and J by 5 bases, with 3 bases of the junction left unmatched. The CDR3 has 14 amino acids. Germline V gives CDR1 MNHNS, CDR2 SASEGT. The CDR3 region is CASSEGQGPETQYF. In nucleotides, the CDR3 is TGTGCCAGCAGTGAGGGACAGGGGCCGGAGACCCAGTACTTC.

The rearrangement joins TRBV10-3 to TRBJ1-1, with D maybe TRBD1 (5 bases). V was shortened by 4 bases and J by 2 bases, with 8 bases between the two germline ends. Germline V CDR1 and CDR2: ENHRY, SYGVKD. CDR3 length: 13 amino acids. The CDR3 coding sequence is TGTGCCATCAGTGTAGGGACTAACACTGAAGCTTTCTTT. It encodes CAISVGTNTEAFF.

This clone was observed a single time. The CDR3 coding sequence is TGCGCCAGCAGCTTGGGGGACACTCATCGCTACACCTTC. Protein: CASSLGDTHRYTF. This chain joins TRBV5-1 and TRBJ1-2; TRBD1 might be the D (6 bases). The CDR3 runs 13 residues. Trimming shortened V by 0 bases and J by 9 bases, and 12 bases separated the two germline ends. Germline V gene lookup returns CDR1 SGHRS and CDR2 YFSETQ.

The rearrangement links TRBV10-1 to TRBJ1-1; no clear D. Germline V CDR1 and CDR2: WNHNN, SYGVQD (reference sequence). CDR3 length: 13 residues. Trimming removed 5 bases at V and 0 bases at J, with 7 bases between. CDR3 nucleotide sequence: TGCGCCAGCAGTAAGGGAATGAACACTGAAGCTTTCTTT. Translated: CASSKGMNTEAFF.

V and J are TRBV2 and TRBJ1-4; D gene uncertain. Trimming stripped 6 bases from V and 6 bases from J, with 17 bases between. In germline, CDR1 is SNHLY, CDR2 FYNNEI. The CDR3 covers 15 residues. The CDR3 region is CASSPDGREDEKLFF. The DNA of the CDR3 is TGTGCCAGCAGCCCCGACGGGAGGGAAGATGAAAAACTGTTTTTT.

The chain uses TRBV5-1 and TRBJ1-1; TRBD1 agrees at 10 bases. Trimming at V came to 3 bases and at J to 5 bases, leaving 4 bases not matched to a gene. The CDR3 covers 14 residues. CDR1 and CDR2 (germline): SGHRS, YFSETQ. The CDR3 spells CASSSQDRGTEAFF. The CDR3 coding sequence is TGCGCCAGCAGCTCTCAGGACAGGGGGACTGAAGCTTTCTTT.

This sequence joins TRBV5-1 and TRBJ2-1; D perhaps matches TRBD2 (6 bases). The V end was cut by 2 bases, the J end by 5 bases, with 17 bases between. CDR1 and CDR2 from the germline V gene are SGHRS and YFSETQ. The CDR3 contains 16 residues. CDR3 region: CASSFMGGVGDNEQFF. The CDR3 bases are TGCGCCAGCAGCTTCATGGGGGGAGTTGGGGACAATGAGCAGTTCTTC.

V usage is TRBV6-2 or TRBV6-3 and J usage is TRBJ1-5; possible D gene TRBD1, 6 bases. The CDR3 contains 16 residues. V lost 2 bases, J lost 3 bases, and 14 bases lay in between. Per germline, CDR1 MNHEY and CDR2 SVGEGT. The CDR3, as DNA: TGTGCCAGCAGTTACGGCCCCGGACAGAACAATCAGCCCCAGCATTTT. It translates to CASSYGPGQNNQPQHF.